Described below is a single TCR beta chain sequence and its context. The data stem from a study of blood T cell repertoires in COVID-19. The table came from immunoSEQ multiplex PCR; TCRdb's copy has only in-frame clones and leaves some out. Counted here are about 140,000 clones, over 70% occurring once; the ten biggest clones make up 10%. The germline V and J ends were trimmed by 5 bases and 6 bases, with 10 bases remaining between them. Germline values: CDR1 DFQATT, CDR2 SNEGSKA (reference sequence). The CDR3 totals 11 residues. The gene calls are TRBV20-1 and TRBJ1-1; a possible D gene is TRBD1 (5 bases). Sequencing input: peripheral blood. This clonotype was sampled from a man aged 55 to 70 with active or convalescent COVID-19. The CDR3 nucleotides are TGCAGTGCTTTAAAAGGGGCTGAAGCTTTCTTT. Translated, it gives CSALKGAEAFF.